This is a list of T cell receptor beta chains from one sample in a study of a mutant IDH1 vaccine in newly diagnosed glioma. The method was immunoSEQ multiplex PCR; TCRdb's version includes in-frame clones alone and lacks a portion of them. Here the sample spans 41,000 or so clones, 60% to 85% being singletons. These receptors lack a known antigen. The starting material was PBMCs, obtained from a glioma patient whose treatment included an IDH1 peptide vaccine. The receptors were sampled from a middle-aged woman with glioma. Some clones in this sample may be carry-over from other donors' samples. Both conserved end residues are part of each CDR3. Fields, in order: clone size, D gene, V gene, J gene, CDR3 DNA, CDR3 protein. A D gene is named only where the DNA matches it firmly. Size is omitted from some rows. Given values are once, few, many or a class for expanded clones.

clone_size: .
d_call: .
v_call: TRBV2
j_call: TRBJ2-3
cdr3_nt: TGTGCCAGCACCCCCCGCACAGATACGCAGTATTTT
cdr3_aa: CASTPRTDTQYF

clone_size: .
d_call: .
v_call: TRBV27
j_call: TRBJ1-6
cdr3_nt: TGTGCCAGCGGGGAACAGGTATCATCCTATAATTCACCCCTCCACTTT
cdr3_aa: CASGEQVSSYNSPLHF

clone_size: few
d_call: .
v_call: TRBV27
j_call: TRBJ1-5
cdr3_nt: TGTGCCAGCAGTTTTCGGCTGCTGGGAGGTCAGCCCCAGCATTTT
cdr3_aa: CASSFRLLGGQPQHF

clone_size: .
d_call: .
v_call: TRBV7-2
j_call: TRBJ2-3
cdr3_nt: TGTGCCAGCAGCATACAGACAGATACGCAGTATTTT
cdr3_aa: CASSIQTDTQYF

clone_size: .
d_call: TRBD1
v_call: TRBV7-8
j_call: TRBJ2-7
cdr3_nt: TGTGCCAGCAGCTTAAAACAGGGGGGTCCCTACGAGCAGTACTTC
cdr3_aa: CASSLKQGGPYEQYF

clone_size: .
d_call: .
v_call: TRBV28
j_call: TRBJ1-6
cdr3_nt: TGTGCCAGCAGGCTAGGGGGAGGGGGGCGTCATTCACCCCTCCACTTT
cdr3_aa: CASRLGGGGRHSPLHF

clone_size: .
d_call: .
v_call: TRBV5-1
j_call: TRBJ1-1
cdr3_nt: TGCGCCAGCAGCTTGGAACGGGGTATCGCTGAAGCTTTCTTT
cdr3_aa: CASSLERGIAEAFF

clone_size: .
d_call: .
v_call: TRBV7-2
j_call: TRBJ1-5
cdr3_nt: TGTGCCAGCAGCTTAGTAACGGCAATCCACAATCAGCCCCAGCATTTT
cdr3_aa: CASSLVTAIHNQPQHF

clone_size: .
d_call: TRBD1
v_call: TRBV9
j_call: TRBJ2-7
cdr3_nt: TGTGCCAGCAGCGAGGGGACAGACCCTTACTACGAGCAGTACTTC
cdr3_aa: CASSEGTDPYYEQYF

clone_size: .
d_call: TRBD1
v_call: TRBV5-6
j_call: TRBJ1-6
cdr3_nt: TGTGCCAGCAGCACCGAGGGGACAGGGAGGGCCTCCGGTTCACCCCTCCACTTT
cdr3_aa: CASSTEGTGRASGSPLHF

clone_size: once
d_call: .
v_call: TRBV4-2
j_call: TRBJ2-7
cdr3_nt: TGTGCCAGCAGCCAAGACCCCATTCCTCACGAGCAGTACTTC
cdr3_aa: CASSQDPIPHEQYF

clone_size: .
d_call: .
v_call: TRBV6-1
j_call: TRBJ1-5
cdr3_nt: TGTGCCAGCAGTGAAGGACAGATAAGAAATCAGCCCCAGCATTTT
cdr3_aa: CASSEGQIRNQPQHF

clone_size: few
d_call: .
v_call: TRBV7-9
j_call: TRBJ1-5
cdr3_nt: TGTGCCAGCAGCTTAGGAAGTCAGCCCCAGCATTTT
cdr3_aa: CASSLGSQPQHF

clone_size: once
d_call: TRBD1
v_call: TRBV7-9
j_call: TRBJ2-7
cdr3_nt: TGTGCCAGCAGCTTAGGGACAGGGAAGATTTACGAGCAGTACTTC
cdr3_aa: CASSLGTGKIYEQYF

clone_size: .
d_call: .
v_call: TRBV5-6
j_call: TRBJ2-7
cdr3_nt: TGTGCCAGCACCCCTTGGGGCTCCTACGAGCAGTACTTC
cdr3_aa: CASTPWGSYEQYF

clone_size: medium-sized
d_call: .
v_call: TRBV4-3
j_call: TRBJ1-6
cdr3_nt: TGCGCCAGCAGCCAAACGGGGGGCGGGACTGGGAATTCACCCCTCCACTTT
cdr3_aa: CASSQTGGGTGNSPLHF

clone_size: .
d_call: .
v_call: TRBV25-1
j_call: TRBJ2-1
cdr3_nt: TGTGCCAGCAGTATCCGGACGGCGGATGAGCAGTTCTTC
cdr3_aa: CASSIRTADEQFF

clone_size: .
d_call: .
v_call: TRBV5-4
j_call: TRBJ2-1
cdr3_nt: TGTGCCAGCAGCTTGTATCTAGCGACAAATGGCAATGAGCAGTTCTTC
cdr3_aa: CASSLYLATNGNEQFF

clone_size: .
d_call: TRBD2
v_call: TRBV19
j_call: TRBJ2-3
cdr3_nt: TGTGCCATTAAGCGGGACGACACAGATACGCAGTATTTT
cdr3_aa: CAIKRDDTDTQYF

clone_size: few
d_call: TRBD2
v_call: TRBV5-1
j_call: TRBJ2-3
cdr3_nt: TGCGCCAGCAGCTTGGTGGCGGGGGGGAGCACAGATACGCAGTATTTT
cdr3_aa: CASSLVAGGSTDTQYF

clone_size: .
d_call: .
v_call: TRBV27
j_call: TRBJ1-2
cdr3_nt: TGTGCCAGCAGCGTCGGGGCGGGCGGCGGCTACACCTTC
cdr3_aa: CASSVGAGGGYTF

clone_size: .
d_call: TRBD2
v_call: TRBV5-6
j_call: TRBJ2-5
cdr3_nt: TGTGCCAGCAGCCCGGGACTAGCGGGTGGAGAGACCCAGTACTTC
cdr3_aa: CASSPGLAGGETQYF

clone_size: .
d_call: TRBD1
v_call: TRBV7-9
j_call: TRBJ2-7
cdr3_nt: TGTGCCAGCACCCCGACCCCCCGGGACAGGGTGTTCGAGCAGTACTTC
cdr3_aa: CASTPTPRDRVFEQYF

clone_size: .
d_call: .
v_call: TRBV25-1
j_call: TRBJ1-1
cdr3_nt: TGTGCCAGCAGTGAATATTCGAGCATAAACAGCATGAACACTGAAGCTTTCTTT
cdr3_aa: CASSEYSSINSMNTEAFF

clone_size: .
d_call: .
v_call: TRBV9
j_call: TRBJ1-1
cdr3_nt: TGTGCCAGCAGCGCCCCTCGTGAACCCCGGGCTTTCTTT
cdr3_aa: CASSAPREPRAFF

clone_size: .
d_call: .
v_call: TRBV4-1
j_call: TRBJ2-7
cdr3_nt: TGCGCCAGCAGCCAATTTTCCGTAACACCGGACGAGCAGTACTTC
cdr3_aa: CASSQFSVTPDEQYF

clone_size: .
d_call: TRBD1
v_call: TRBV5-1
j_call: TRBJ1-1
cdr3_nt: TGCGCCAGCAGCTTGAGGGGGCTCGAGGTGACTTTCTTT
cdr3_aa: CASSLRGLEVTFF

clone_size: .
d_call: .
v_call: TRBV5-4
j_call: TRBJ2-7
cdr3_nt: TGTGCCAGCAGATCAACAGGAGGGATCCTCTACGAGCAGTACTTC
cdr3_aa: CASRSTGGILYEQYF

clone_size: .
d_call: TRBD2
v_call: TRBV18
j_call: TRBJ2-7
cdr3_nt: TGTGCCAGCTCACCCGCCGGGACTAGCGGGAACGAGCAGTACTTC
cdr3_aa: CASSPAGTSGNEQYF

clone_size: .
d_call: .
v_call: TRBV6-4
j_call: TRBJ1-1
cdr3_nt: TGTGCCAGCAGTGACTCCGGGTATTCCGGGGGGTACACTGAAGCTTTCTTT
cdr3_aa: CASSDSGYSGGYTEAFF

clone_size: .
d_call: .
v_call: TRBV9
j_call: TRBJ1-1
cdr3_nt: TGTGCCAGCAGCGTAGCTACAGTCTTGAACACTGAAGCTTTCTTT
cdr3_aa: CASSVATVLNTEAFF

clone_size: .
d_call: .
v_call: TRBV11-2
j_call: TRBJ1-2
cdr3_nt: TGTGCCAGCAGCCTCTCCCATCTTCTTAACTATGGCTACACCTTC
cdr3_aa: CASSLSHLLNYGYTF

clone_size: few
d_call: .
v_call: TRBV5-6
j_call: TRBJ1-5
cdr3_nt: TGTGCCAGCAGCTTGGCCGGTCACAATCAGCCCCAGCATTTT
cdr3_aa: CASSLAGHNQPQHF

clone_size: .
d_call: TRBD2
v_call: TRBV7-9
j_call: TRBJ2-7
cdr3_nt: TGTGCCAGCAGCCCCGGGACTAGCGGATTGCAGTACTTC
cdr3_aa: CASSPGTSGLQYF

clone_size: once
d_call: TRBD2
v_call: TRBV5-4
j_call: TRBJ2-5
cdr3_nt: TGTGCCAGCAGCTTACCGGGACTAGCGGGAGATGGCAAACAGACCCAGTACTTC
cdr3_aa: CASSLPGLAGDGKQTQYF

clone_size: .
d_call: TRBD1
v_call: TRBV5-4
j_call: TRBJ1-2
cdr3_nt: TGTGCCAGCAGCTTGCTCACAGGGGGCTATGGCTACACCTTC
cdr3_aa: CASSLLTGGYGYTF

clone_size: .
d_call: .
v_call: TRBV4-1
j_call: TRBJ2-3
cdr3_nt: TGCGCCAGCAGCCCCTTCGTCCGGGCAGATACGCAGTATTTT
cdr3_aa: CASSPFVRADTQYF

clone_size: .
d_call: .
v_call: TRBV28
j_call: TRBJ2-1
cdr3_nt: TGTGCCAGCAGTTTTTCCAGAGACAATGAGCAGTTCTTC
cdr3_aa: CASSFSRDNEQFF

clone_size: .
d_call: TRBD2
v_call: TRBV29-1
j_call: TRBJ2-5
cdr3_nt: TGCAGCGTTGTTTTAGCGGGGGGTCAAGAGACCCAGTACTTC
cdr3_aa: CSVVLAGGQETQYF

clone_size: .
d_call: TRBD1
v_call: TRBV7-2
j_call: TRBJ1-6
cdr3_nt: TGTGCCAGCAGCCGCCGGACAGGGGGAGGTTCACCCCTCCACTTT
cdr3_aa: CASSRRTGGGSPLHF

clone_size: .
d_call: TRBD1
v_call: TRBV7-8
j_call: TRBJ1-3
cdr3_nt: TGTGCCAGCAGCTTATATAGGACAGGGCTTGGAAACACCATATATTTT
cdr3_aa: CASSLYRTGLGNTIYF

clone_size: .
d_call: .
v_call: TRBV4-1
j_call: TRBJ2-7
cdr3_nt: TGCGCCACCGATACGCAAGGACCTAGGGGCTACGAGCAGTACTTC
cdr3_aa: CATDTQGPRGYEQYF

clone_size: .
d_call: TRBD1
v_call: TRBV10-3
j_call: TRBJ1-2
cdr3_nt: TGTGCCATCAATGAGAGAAATGGACAGGGTGATGGCTACACCTTC
cdr3_aa: CAINERNGQGDGYTF

clone_size: .
d_call: TRBD2
v_call: TRBV7-2
j_call: TRBJ2-5
cdr3_nt: TGTGCCAGCGGGGGGGTGGTGGAGACCCAGTACTTC
cdr3_aa: CASGGVVETQYF

clone_size: few
d_call: .
v_call: TRBV5-1
j_call: TRBJ1-1
cdr3_nt: TGCGCCAGCAGCCTAACCGGGACACCCACTGAAGCTTTCTTT
cdr3_aa: CASSLTGTPTEAFF

clone_size: .
d_call: .
v_call: TRBV2
j_call: TRBJ2-5
cdr3_nt: TGTGCCAGCAGTGGGGAACGGGGAGAACAAGAGACCCAGTACTTC
cdr3_aa: CASSGERGEQETQYF

clone_size: medium-sized
d_call: .
v_call: TRBV10-3
j_call: TRBJ2-7
cdr3_nt: TGTGCCGTGGTCGGGCAGTTCTACGAGCAGTACTTC
cdr3_aa: CAVVGQFYEQYF

clone_size: few
d_call: .
v_call: TRBV6-5
j_call: TRBJ2-2
cdr3_nt: TGTGCCAGCAGTTACTCTTGGGGGACCGGGGAGCTGTTTTTT
cdr3_aa: CASSYSWGTGELFF

clone_size: .
d_call: .
v_call: TRBV4-3
j_call: TRBJ1-4
cdr3_nt: TGCGCCAGCAGCCTGGTGAAAGGGTCGGAAAAACTGTTTTTT
cdr3_aa: CASSLVKGSEKLFF

clone_size: once
d_call: .
v_call: TRBV27
j_call: TRBJ1-5
cdr3_nt: TGTGCCAGCAGTCCGAAAAGGGACGGTCAGCCCCAGCATTTT
cdr3_aa: CASSPKRDGQPQHF

clone_size: once
d_call: .
v_call: TRBV2
j_call: TRBJ1-2
cdr3_nt: TGTGCCAGCAGTAAGGGCGGGACTAACTATGGCTACACCTTC
cdr3_aa: CASSKGGTNYGYTF